This T cell receptor beta chain appears in the sequencing data of a study of patients and donors after allogeneic stem cell transplantation. TCRdb redid the calling of the RT-PCR reads with MiXCR, one entry per CDR3 protein. Altogether around 82,000 distinct CDR3 sequences are present, 5% being singletons, with the ten largest covering 2.6%. Germline V lookup: CDR1 SGHNT, CDR2 YYREEE (reference sequence). This CDR3 contains 14 residues. The V gene lost 0 bases and the J gene lost 5 bases, with 11 bases spanning the gap. This clonotype has a count of ten or more. The TCR sequence derives from a human donor who was either an allogeneic HSCT recipient or a stem cell or donor lymphocyte infusion donor (not recorded which). It is not recorded whose cells these are; they may come from a transplant donor. The chain has TRBV5-4 and TRBJ1-1, with D maybe TRBD1 (5 bases). Sequenced sample: blood, either unsorted or a sorted T cell fraction (not recorded which). The CDR3 is CASSLGGVGTEAFF. CDR3 nucleotide sequence: TGTGCCAGCAGCTTGGGGGGCGTGGGGACTGAAGCTTTCTTT.